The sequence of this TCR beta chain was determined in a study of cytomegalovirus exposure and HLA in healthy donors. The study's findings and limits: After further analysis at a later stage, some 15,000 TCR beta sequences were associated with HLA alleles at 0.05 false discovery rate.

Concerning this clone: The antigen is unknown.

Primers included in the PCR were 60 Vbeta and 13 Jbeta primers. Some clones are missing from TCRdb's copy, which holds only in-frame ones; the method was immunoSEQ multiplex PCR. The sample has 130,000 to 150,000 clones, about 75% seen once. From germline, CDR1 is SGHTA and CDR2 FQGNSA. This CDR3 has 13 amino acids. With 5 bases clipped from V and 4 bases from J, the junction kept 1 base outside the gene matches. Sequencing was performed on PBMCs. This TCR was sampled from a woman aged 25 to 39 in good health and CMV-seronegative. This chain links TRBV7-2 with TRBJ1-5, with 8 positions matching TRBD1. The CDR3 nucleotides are TGTGCCAGCAGCAGACAGGGGAATCAGCCCCAGCATTTT. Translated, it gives CASSRQGNQPQHF.